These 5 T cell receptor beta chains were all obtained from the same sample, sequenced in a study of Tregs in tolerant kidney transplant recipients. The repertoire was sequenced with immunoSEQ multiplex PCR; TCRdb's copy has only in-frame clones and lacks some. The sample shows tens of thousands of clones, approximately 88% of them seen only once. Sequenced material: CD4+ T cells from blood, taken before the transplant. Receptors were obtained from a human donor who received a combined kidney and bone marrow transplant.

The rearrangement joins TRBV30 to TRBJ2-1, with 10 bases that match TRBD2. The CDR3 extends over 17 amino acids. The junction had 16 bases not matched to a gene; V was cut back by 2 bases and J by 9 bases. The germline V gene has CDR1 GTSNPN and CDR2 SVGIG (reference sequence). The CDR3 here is CAWSSLAPSGRGGEQFF. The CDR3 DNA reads TGTGCCTGGAGTTCACTTGCGCCTAGCGGGAGAGGGGGTGAGCAGTTCTTC.

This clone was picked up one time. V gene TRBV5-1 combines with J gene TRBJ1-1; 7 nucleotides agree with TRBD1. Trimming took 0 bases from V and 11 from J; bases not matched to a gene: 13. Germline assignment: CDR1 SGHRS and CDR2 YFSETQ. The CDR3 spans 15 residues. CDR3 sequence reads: CASSLGTGALDIAFF. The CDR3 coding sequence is TGCGCCAGCAGCTTGGGAACAGGGGCTCTGGATATTGCTTTCTTT.

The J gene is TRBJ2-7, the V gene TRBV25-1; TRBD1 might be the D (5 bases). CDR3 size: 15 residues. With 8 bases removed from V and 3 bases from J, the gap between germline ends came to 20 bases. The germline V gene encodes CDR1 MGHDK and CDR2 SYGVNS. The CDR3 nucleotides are TGTGCCAGCGCCACAAGTGCAGGGCTTGGCTACGAGCAGTACTTC. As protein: CASATSAGLGYEQYF.

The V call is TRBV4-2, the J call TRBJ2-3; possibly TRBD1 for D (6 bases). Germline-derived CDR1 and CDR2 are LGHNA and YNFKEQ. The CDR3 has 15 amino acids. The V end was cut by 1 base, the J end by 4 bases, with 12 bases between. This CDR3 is CASSQAQGRPDTQYF. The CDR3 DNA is TGTGCCAGCAGCCAAGCACAGGGCAGACCAGATACGCAGTATTTT.

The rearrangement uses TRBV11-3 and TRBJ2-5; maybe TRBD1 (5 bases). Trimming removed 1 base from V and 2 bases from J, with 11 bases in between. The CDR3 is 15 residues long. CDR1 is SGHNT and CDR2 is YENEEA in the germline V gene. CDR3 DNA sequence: TGTGCCAGCAGCTTAGGGGTAGGGGATCAAGAGACCCAGTACTTC. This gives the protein CASSLGVGDQETQYF.